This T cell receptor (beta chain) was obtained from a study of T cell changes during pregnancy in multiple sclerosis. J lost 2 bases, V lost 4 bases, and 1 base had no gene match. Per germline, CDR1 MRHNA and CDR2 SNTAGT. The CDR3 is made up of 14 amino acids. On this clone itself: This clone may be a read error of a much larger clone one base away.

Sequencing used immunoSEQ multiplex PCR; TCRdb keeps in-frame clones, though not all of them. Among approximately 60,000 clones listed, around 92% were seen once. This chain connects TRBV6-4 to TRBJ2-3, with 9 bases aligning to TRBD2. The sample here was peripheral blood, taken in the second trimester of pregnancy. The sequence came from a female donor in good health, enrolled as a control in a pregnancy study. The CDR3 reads CASSGGGATDTQYF. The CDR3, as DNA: TGTGCCAGCAGTGGCGGGGGGGCCACAGATACGCAGTATTTT.